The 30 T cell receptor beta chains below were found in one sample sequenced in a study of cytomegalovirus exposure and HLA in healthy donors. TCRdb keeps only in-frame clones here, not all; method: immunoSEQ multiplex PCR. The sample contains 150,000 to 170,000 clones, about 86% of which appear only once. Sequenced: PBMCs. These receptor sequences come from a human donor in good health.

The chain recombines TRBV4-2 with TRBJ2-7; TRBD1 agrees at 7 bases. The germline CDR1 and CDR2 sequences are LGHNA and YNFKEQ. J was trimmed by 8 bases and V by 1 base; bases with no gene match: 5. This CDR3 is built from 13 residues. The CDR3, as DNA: TGTGCCAGCAGCCAAGGAGACAGGGAACAGCAGTACTTC. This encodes CASSQGDREQQYF.

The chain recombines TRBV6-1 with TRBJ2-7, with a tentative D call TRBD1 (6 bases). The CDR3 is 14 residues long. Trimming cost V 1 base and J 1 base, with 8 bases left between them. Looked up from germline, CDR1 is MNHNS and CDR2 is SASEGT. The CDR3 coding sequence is TGTGCCAGCAGTGAAGGACAGGTATCCTACGAGCAGTACTTC. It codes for CASSEGQVSYEQYF.

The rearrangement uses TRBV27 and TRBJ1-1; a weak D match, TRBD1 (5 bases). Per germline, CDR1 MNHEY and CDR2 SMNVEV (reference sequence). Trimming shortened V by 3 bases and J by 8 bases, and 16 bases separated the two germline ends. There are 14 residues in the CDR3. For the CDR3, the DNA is TGTGCCAGCAGTTTCCATCCCACGACAGCAGAAGCTTTCTTT. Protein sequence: CASSFHPTTAEAFF.

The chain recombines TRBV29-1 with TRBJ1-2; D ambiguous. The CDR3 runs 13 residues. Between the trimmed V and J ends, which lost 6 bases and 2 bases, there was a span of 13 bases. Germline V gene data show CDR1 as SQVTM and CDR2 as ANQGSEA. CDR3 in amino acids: CSVSLGQNYGYTF. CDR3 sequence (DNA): TGCAGCGTGTCATTGGGCCAGAACTATGGCTACACCTTC.

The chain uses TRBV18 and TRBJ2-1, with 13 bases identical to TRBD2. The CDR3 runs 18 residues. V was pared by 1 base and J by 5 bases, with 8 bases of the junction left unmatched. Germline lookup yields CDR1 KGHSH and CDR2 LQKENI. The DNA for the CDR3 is TGTGCCAGCTCACCACAAACCGGGACTAGCGGGACCGACAATGAGCAGTTCTTC. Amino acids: CASSPQTGTSGTDNEQFF.

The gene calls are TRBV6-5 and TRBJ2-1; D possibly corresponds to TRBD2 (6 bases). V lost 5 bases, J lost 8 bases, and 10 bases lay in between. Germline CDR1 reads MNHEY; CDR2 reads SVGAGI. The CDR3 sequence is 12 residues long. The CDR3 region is CASSRDFDEQFF. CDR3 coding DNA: TGTGCCAGCAGTCGGGACTTCGATGAGCAGTTCTTC.

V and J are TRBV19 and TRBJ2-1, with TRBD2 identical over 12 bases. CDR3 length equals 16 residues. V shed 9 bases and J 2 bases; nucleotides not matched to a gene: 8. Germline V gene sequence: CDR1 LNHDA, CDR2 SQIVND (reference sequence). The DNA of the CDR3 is TGTGCCAGCGCGGCTAGCGGGGGGGCCCCCTACAATGAGCAGTTCTTC. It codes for CASAASGGAPYNEQFF.

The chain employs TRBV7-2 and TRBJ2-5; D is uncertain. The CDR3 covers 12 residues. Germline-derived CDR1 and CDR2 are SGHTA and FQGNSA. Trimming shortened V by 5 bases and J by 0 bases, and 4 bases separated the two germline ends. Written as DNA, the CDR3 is TGTGCCAGCAGCCCCTACCAAGAGACCCAGTACTTC. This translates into CASSPYQETQYF.

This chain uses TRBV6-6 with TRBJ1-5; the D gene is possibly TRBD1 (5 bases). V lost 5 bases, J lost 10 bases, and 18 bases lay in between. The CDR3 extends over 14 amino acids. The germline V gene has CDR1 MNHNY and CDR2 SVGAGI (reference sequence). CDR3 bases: TGTGCCAGCAGTCCCAGTGTGGGGGGTTCTCCCCAGCATTTT. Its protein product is CASSPSVGGSPQHF.

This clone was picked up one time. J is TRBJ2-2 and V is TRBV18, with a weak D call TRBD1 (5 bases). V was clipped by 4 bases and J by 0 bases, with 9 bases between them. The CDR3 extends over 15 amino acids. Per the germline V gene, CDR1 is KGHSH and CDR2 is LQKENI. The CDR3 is CASSRQGANTGELFF. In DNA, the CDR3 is TGTGCCAGCTCACGTCAGGGCGCGAACACCGGGGAGCTGTTTTTT.

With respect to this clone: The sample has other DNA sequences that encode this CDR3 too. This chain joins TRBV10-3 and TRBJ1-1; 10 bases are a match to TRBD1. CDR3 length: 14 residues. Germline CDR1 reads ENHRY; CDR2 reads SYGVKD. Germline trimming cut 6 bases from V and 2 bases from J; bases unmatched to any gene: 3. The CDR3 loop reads CAISGQGGNTEAFF. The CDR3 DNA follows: TGTGCCATCAGCGGACAGGGGGGTAACACTGAAGCTTTCTTT.

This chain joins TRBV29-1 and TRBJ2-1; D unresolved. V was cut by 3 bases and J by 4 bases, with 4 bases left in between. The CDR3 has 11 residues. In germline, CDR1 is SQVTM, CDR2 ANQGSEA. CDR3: CSVDRYNEQFF. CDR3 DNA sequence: TGCAGCGTTGACCGTTACAATGAGCAGTTCTTC.

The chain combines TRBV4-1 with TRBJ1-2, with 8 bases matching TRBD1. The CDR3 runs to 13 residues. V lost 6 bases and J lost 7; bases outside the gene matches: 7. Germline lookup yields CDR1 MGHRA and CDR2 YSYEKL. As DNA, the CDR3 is TGCGCCAGCAGAGGCGACAGGGGAGCTGGCTACACCTTC. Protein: CASRGDRGAGYTF.

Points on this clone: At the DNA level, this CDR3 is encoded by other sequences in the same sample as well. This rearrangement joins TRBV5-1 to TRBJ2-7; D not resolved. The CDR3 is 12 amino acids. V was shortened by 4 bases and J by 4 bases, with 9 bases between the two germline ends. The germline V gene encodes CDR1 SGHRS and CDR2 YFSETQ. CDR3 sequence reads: CASSLNTYEQYF. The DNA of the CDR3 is TGCGCCAGCAGCCTAAATACTTACGAGCAGTACTTC.

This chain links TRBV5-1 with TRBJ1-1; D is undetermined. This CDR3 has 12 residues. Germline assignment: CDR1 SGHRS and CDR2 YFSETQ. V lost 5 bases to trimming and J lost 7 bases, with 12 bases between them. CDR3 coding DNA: TGCGCCAGCAGATTCGACACCGGTGAAGCTTTCTTT. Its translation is CASRFDTGEAFF.

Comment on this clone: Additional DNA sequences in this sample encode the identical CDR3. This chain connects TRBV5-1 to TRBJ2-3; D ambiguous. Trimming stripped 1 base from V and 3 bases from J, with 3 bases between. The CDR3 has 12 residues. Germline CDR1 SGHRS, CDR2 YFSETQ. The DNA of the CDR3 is TGCGCCAGCAGCTTGTTAACAGATACGCAGTATTTT. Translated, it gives CASSLLTDTQYF. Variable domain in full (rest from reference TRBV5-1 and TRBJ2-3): KAGVTQTPRYLIKTRGQQVTLSCSPISGHRSVSWYQQTPGQGLQFLFEYFSETQRNKGNFPGRFSGRQFSNSRSEMNVSTLELGDSALYLCASSLLTDTQYFGPGTRLTVL.

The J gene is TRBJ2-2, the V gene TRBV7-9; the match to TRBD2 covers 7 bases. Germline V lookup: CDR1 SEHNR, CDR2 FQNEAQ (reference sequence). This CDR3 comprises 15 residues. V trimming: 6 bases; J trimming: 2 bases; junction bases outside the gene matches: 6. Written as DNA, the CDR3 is TGTGCCAGCAGATCTAGCGGAGTAAACACCGGGGAGCTGTTTTTT. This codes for CASRSSGVNTGELFF.

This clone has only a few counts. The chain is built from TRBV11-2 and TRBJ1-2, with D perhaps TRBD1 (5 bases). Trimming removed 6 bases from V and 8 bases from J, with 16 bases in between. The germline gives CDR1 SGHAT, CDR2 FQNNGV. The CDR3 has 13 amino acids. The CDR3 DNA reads TGTGCCAGCAGACCAACGGGGACTTACGGCTACACCTTC. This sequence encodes CASRPTGTYGYTF.

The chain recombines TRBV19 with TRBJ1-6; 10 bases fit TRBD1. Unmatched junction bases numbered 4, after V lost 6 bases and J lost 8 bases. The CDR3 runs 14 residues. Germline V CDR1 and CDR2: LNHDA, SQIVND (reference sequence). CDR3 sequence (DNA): TGTGCCAGTAGCGGACAGGGGGTATATTCACCCCTCCACTTT. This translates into CASSGQGVYSPLHF. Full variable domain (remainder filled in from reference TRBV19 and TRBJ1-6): DGGITQSPKYLFRKEGQNVTLSCEQNLNHDAMYWYRQDPGQGLRLIYYSQIVNDFQKGDIAEGYSVSREKKESFPLTVTSAQKNPTAFYLCASSGQGVYSPLHFGNGTRLTVT.

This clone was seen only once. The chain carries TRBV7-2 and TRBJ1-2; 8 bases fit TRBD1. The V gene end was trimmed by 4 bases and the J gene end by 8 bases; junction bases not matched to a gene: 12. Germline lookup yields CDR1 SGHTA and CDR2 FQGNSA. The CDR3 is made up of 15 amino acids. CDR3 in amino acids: CASSYNRDRNRGYTF. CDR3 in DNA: TGTGCCAGCAGCTATAACCGGGACAGGAATAGAGGCTACACCTTC. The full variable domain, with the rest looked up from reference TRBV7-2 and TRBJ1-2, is GAGVSQSPSNKVTEKGKDVELRCDPISGHTALYWYRQSLGQGLEFLIYFQGNSAPDKSGLPSDRFSAERTGGSVSTLTIQRTQQEDSAVYLCASSYNRDRNRGYTFGSGTRLTVV.

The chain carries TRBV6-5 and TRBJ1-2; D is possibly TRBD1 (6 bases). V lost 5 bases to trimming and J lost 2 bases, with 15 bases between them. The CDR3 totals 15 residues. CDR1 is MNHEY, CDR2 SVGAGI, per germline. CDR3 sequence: CASSNLVQGNYGYTF. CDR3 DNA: TGTGCCAGCAGTAACCTCGTACAGGGCAACTATGGCTACACCTTC.

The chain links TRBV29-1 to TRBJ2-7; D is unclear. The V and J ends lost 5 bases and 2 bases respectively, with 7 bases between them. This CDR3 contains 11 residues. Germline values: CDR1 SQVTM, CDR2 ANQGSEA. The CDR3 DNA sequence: TGCAGCGTTCCTGAGACCTACGAGCAGTACTTC. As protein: CSVPETYEQYF.

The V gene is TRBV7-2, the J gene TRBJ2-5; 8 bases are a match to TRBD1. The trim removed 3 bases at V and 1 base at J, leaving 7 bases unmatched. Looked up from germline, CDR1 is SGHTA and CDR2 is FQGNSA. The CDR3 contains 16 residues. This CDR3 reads CASSFQGARSQETQYF. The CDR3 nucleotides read TGTGCCAGCAGCTTTCAGGGGGCGAGATCCCAAGAGACCCAGTACTTC.

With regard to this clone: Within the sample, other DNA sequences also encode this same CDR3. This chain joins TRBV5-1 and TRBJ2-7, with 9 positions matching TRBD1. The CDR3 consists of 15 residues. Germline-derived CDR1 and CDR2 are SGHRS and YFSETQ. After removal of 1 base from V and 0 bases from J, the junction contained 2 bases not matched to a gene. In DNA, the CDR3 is TGCGCCAGCAGCTTGACAGGGGGCACCTCCTACGAGCAGTACTTC. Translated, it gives CASSLTGGTSYEQYF.

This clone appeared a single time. CDR3 protein: CASSHPTSGGPQETQYF. The CDR3 DNA sequence: TGCGCCAGCAGCCACCCCACTAGCGGGGGCCCACAAGAGACCCAGTACTTC. The chain couples TRBV4-1 to TRBJ2-5; TRBD2 matches at 11 bases. With 3 bases clipped from V and 2 bases from J, the junction kept 8 bases outside the gene matches. The CDR3 length is 17 residues. The V gene's germline CDR1 is MGHRA and CDR2 YSYEKL.

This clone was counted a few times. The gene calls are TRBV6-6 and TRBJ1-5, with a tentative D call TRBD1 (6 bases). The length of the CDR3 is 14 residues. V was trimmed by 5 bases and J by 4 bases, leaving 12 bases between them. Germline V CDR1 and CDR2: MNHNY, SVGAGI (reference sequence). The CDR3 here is CASSNGQPNQPQHF. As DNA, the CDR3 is TGTGCCAGCAGTAACGGACAGCCTAATCAGCCCCAGCATTTT.

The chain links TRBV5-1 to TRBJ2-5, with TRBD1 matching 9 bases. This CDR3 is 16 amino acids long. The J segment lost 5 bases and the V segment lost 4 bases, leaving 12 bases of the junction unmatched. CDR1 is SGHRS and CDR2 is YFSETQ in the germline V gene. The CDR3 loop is CASSTVDRGSWETQYF. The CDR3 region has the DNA TGCGCCAGCAGCACGGTGGACAGGGGTAGTTGGGAGACCCAGTACTTC.

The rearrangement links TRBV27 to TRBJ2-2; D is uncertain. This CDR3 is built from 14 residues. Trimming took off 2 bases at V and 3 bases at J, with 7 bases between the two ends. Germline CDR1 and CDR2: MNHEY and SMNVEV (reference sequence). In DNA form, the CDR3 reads TGTGCCAGCAGTTTAGCCCAGTACACCGGGGAGCTGTTTTTT. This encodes CASSLAQYTGELFF.

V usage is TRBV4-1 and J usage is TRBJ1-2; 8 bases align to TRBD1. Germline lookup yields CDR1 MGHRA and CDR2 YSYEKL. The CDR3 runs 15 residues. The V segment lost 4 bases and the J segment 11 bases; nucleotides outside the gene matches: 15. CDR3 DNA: TGCGCCAGCAGCCCAGAAACCTCGGGACAGGTTTCGTACACCTTC. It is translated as CASSPETSGQVSYTF.

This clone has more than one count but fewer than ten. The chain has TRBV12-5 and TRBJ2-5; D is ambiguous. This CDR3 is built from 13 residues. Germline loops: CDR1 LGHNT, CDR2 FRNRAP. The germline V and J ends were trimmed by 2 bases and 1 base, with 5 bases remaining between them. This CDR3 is CASGLLSQETQYF. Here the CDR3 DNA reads TGTGCTAGTGGTTTGCTTAGCCAAGAGACCCAGTACTTC.